This entry lists 32 T cell receptor beta chains sequenced from one sample in a study of shared clonotypes between healthy human individuals. TCRdb's copy holds only in-frame clones and misses some; the assay was immunoSEQ multiplex PCR. In the table there are some 2.3 million clones, 93% of which are singletons. The sample was naive CD4+ T cells from PBMCs. As for subset: CD45RA+ positively selected. These receptors all come from a man between 18 and 35 years old in good health. Some clones in this sample may be carry-over from other donors' samples.

The chain has TRBV5-6 and TRBJ1-1; D is undetermined. The CDR3 loop spans 11 amino acids. Trimming took 0 bases from V and 10 from J, leaving 7 bases between them. Looked up from germline, CDR1 is SGHDT and CDR2 is YYEEEE. CDR3 loop: CASSLGGGAFF. The CDR3 DNA is TGTGCCAGCAGCTTGGGAGGCGGAGCTTTCTTT.

The chain joins TRBV5-1 to TRBJ2-7; tentatively, D is TRBD1 (6 bases). Germline CDR1 SGHRS, CDR2 YFSETQ. This CDR3 has 15 residues. V lost 4 bases, J lost 3 bases, and 17 bases lay in between. This chain's CDR3 is CASSPEGARGYEQYF. CDR3 nucleotides: TGCGCCAGCAGCCCGGAAGGGGCCAGGGGCTACGAGCAGTACTTC.

V and J are TRBV9 and TRBJ2-1; TRBD2 matches 9 bases. Per the germline V gene, CDR1 is SGDLS and CDR2 is YYNGEE. V lost 0 bases and J lost 6; bases outside the gene matches: 7. The CDR3 is made up of 16 amino acids. The CDR3 region has the DNA TGTGCCAGCAGCGTAGTCGCGCTAGCGGGGATCAATGAGCAGTTCTTC. It codes for CASSVVALAGINEQFF.

This chain connects TRBV13 to TRBJ2-1, with TRBD2 identical over 9 bases. Germline values: CDR1 PRHDT, CDR2 FYEKMQ (reference sequence). The trim removed 4 bases at V and 6 bases at J, leaving 16 bases unmatched. The CDR3 consists of 18 residues. CDR3 bases: TGTGCCAGCAGCTCCCACCCGGGGCGGGAGGGCCCTGGCAATGAGCAGTTCTTC. Its translation is CASSSHPGREGPGNEQFF.

V is TRBV2 and J is TRBJ2-7; TRBD1 or TRBD2 may be the D gene (5 bases each). The V and J ends lost 6 bases and 3 bases respectively, with 18 bases between them. In germline, CDR1 is SNHLY, CDR2 FYNNEI. This CDR3 region has 15 residues. CDR3 bases: TGTGCCAGCAGCACCCCGCTCCGGGACCGCTACGAGCAGTACTTC. This sequence encodes CASSTPLRDRYEQYF.

The V call is TRBV5-1, the J call TRBJ2-5, with 7 bases identical to TRBD2. The CDR3 contains 15 residues. J gave up 5 bases and V 0 bases, and 7 bases lay outside the gene matches. Germline-derived CDR1 and CDR2 are SGHRS and YFSETQ. This CDR3 reads CASSLARAGRETQYF. In DNA, the CDR3 is TGCGCCAGCAGCTTGGCCCGGGCCGGGAGGGAGACCCAGTACTTC.

V usage is TRBV19 and J usage is TRBJ2-5; possibly TRBD1 for D (6 bases). Germline V gene sequence: CDR1 LNHDA, CDR2 SQIVND (reference sequence). The CDR3 runs 14 residues. The V end lost 4 bases, the J end lost 0 bases, and 9 bases lay between the germline ends. CDR3 bases: TGTGCCAGTAGTAATGGACAGAACCAAGAGACCCAGTACTTC. The encoded protein is CASSNGQNQETQYF.

V and J are TRBV11-2 and TRBJ2-7; 7 bases line up with TRBD2. This CDR3 is 15 amino acids long. CDR1 is SGHAT, CDR2 FQNNGV, per germline. V lost 3 bases, J lost 4 bases, and 9 bases stayed unmatched. CDR3 sequence: CASSFRGGSRYEQYF. In DNA form, the CDR3 reads TGTGCCAGCAGCTTTCGGGGCGGGAGTCGGTACGAGCAGTACTTC.

In DNA, the CDR3 is TGTGCCAGCAGCTACAACAGGGGGACTGGGGCCAACGTCCTGACTTTC. Translation gives CASSYNRGTGANVLTF. This chain connects TRBV6-5 to TRBJ2-6; 8 nucleotides align to TRBD1. This CDR3 contains 16 residues. V shed 6 bases, J shed 2 bases, and the junction held 6 bases outside the gene matches. In germline, CDR1 is MNHEY, CDR2 SVGAGI.

This rearrangement joins TRBV2 to TRBJ2-1; TRBD2 matches at 15 bases. The trim removed 1 base at V and 3 bases at J, leaving 22 bases unmatched. Germline V lookup: CDR1 SNHLY, CDR2 FYNNEI. CDR3 size: 24 residues. The CDR3 coding sequence is TGTGCCAGCAGTGAAGGGTTCCTTCCCTTCTCCCTAGGACTAGCGGGAGGGTTCTACAATGAGCAGTTCTTC. Amino acids: CASSEGFLPFSLGLAGGFYNEQFF.

This chain connects TRBV29-1 to TRBJ2-7; 7 bases are shared with TRBD1. V shed 7 bases and J 0 bases; nucleotides not matched to a gene: 6. The CDR3 runs 13 residues. Germline CDR1 and CDR2: SQVTM and ANQGSEA. This CDR3 reads CSAGQDLSYEQYF. The CDR3, as DNA: TGCAGCGCCGGACAGGATCTCTCCTACGAGCAGTACTTC.

This chain joins TRBV7-6 and TRBJ1-1, with no clear D. Germline V gene data show CDR1 as SGHVS and CDR2 as FNYEAQ. With 0 bases removed from V and 0 bases from J, the gap between germline ends came to 8 bases. This CDR3 has 15 amino acids. CDR3 residues: CASSLAEIMNTEAFF. The CDR3 nucleotides read TGTGCCAGCAGCTTAGCGGAGATAATGAACACTGAAGCTTTCTTT. Full variable domain (rest looked up from reference TRBV7-6 and TRBJ1-1): GAGVSQSPRYKVTKRGQDVALRCDPISGHVSLYWYRQALGQGPEFLTYFNYEAQQDKSGLPNDRFSAERPEGSISTLTIQRTEQRDSAMYRCASSLAEIMNTEAFFGQGTRLTVV.

The genes are TRBV6-5 and TRBJ1-5, with no clear D. There are 14 residues in the CDR3. The V end lost 6 bases, the J end lost 7 bases, and 16 bases lay between the germline ends. Per the germline V gene, CDR1 is MNHEY and CDR2 is SVGAGI. CDR3 protein: CASRPREARQPQHF. The CDR3, as DNA: TGTGCCAGCAGGCCTAGGGAGGCACGCCAGCCCCAGCATTTT.

This rearrangement joins TRBV5-1 to TRBJ2-5, with TRBD2 as a possible D gene (5 bases). The CDR3 length is 17 residues. Germline CDR1 and CDR2: SGHRS and YFSETQ. The V end lost 0 bases, the J end lost 1 base, and 16 bases lay between the germline ends. The CDR3 sequence: CASSLGRGLRSQETQYF. DNA of the CDR3: TGCGCCAGCAGCTTGGGTCGGGGTTTGCGGTCCCAAGAGACCCAGTACTTC.

V is TRBV5-1 and J is TRBJ2-7; no definite D call. Germline CDR1 and CDR2: SGHRS and YFSETQ. The V end lost 0 bases, the J end lost 3 bases, and 10 bases lay between the germline ends. CDR3 length: 14 amino acids. The CDR3 DNA is TGCGCCAGCAGCTTGGTAGACCGAAACTACGAGCAGTACTTC. Amino acid sequence: CASSLVDRNYEQYF.

The rearrangement links TRBV7-9 to TRBJ2-7, with D perhaps matching TRBD1 (5 bases). CDR3 length: 16 residues. Germline CDR1 and CDR2: SEHNR and FQNEAQ (reference sequence). Trimming removed 4 bases at V and 2 bases at J, with 18 bases between. CDR3 nucleotides: TGTGCCAGCAGCTATTACAGGCCCCTTTTGACCTACGAGCAGTACTTC. It encodes CASSYYRPLLTYEQYF.

This chain uses TRBV5-1 with TRBJ1-1, with a possible D match to TRBD1 (6 bases). CDR3 size: 17 residues. Looked up from germline, CDR1 is SGHRS and CDR2 is YFSETQ. V gave up 7 bases and J gave up 0 bases, with 22 bases separating them. CDR3 DNA sequence: TGCGCCAGCTCCCCCTCGGGGGCAAATCCCATGAACACTGAAGCTTTCTTT. Translating it yields CASSPSGANPMNTEAFF.

The rearrangement joins TRBV7-9 to TRBJ2-6; no definite D call. This CDR3 contains 13 residues. Germline CDR1 and CDR2: SEHNR and FQNEAQ (reference sequence). The V and J ends lost 3 bases and 2 bases respectively, with 2 bases between them. As DNA, the CDR3 is TGTGCCAGCAGCTTTGCTGGGGCCAACGTCCTGACTTTC. This sequence encodes CASSFAGANVLTF. Using reference TRBV7-9 and TRBJ2-6 for the parts outside the CDR3, the full variable domain is DTGVSQNPRHKITKRGQNVTFRCDPISEHNRLYWYRQTLGQGPEFLTYFQNEAQLEKSRLLSDRFSAERPKGSFSTLEIQRTEQGDSAMYLCASSFAGANVLTFGAGSRLTVL.

About this clone: Additional DNA sequences in this sample encode the identical CDR3. The rearrangement links TRBV29-1 to TRBJ1-1, with D possibly being TRBD1 (6 bases). The CDR3 spans 13 residues. Germline lookup yields CDR1 SQVTM and CDR2 ANQGSEA. V was pared by 6 bases and J by 0 bases, with 11 bases between. The DNA of the CDR3 is TGCAGCGTGCGACAGGTCCTGAACACTGAAGCTTTCTTT. It specifies CSVRQVLNTEAFF. Using reference TRBV29-1 and TRBJ1-1 for the parts outside the CDR3, the full variable domain is SAVISQKPSRDICQRGTSLTIQCQVDSQVTMMFWYRQQPGQSLTLIATANQGSEATYESGFVIDKFPISRPNLTFSTLTVSNMSPEDSSIYLCSVRQVLNTEAFFGQGTRLTVV.

Turning to this clone: The sample contains more than one DNA sequence encoding this CDR3. The V call is TRBV10-3, the J call TRBJ1-5; weak D call: TRBD1 (5 bases). Germline loops: CDR1 ENHRY, CDR2 SYGVKD. Trimming cost V 2 bases and J 2 bases, with 7 bases left between them. The CDR3 extends over 14 amino acids. The CDR3 spells CAISEGGGNQPQHF. The CDR3 coding sequence is TGTGCCATCAGTGAGGGGGGTGGCAATCAGCCCCAGCATTTT.

CDR3 sequence reads: CASSLDPDSLSGNTIYF. The CDR3 nucleotides are TGTGCCAGCAGTCTGGATCCGGACAGCCTCTCTGGAAACACCATATATTTT. The V gene is TRBV28, the J gene TRBJ1-3; a possible D gene is TRBD1 (6 bases). The germline V and J ends were trimmed by 5 bases and 0 bases, with 17 bases remaining between them. The CDR3 sequence is 17 residues long. CDR1 and CDR2 (germline): MDHEN, SYDVKM.

The V and J genes are TRBV5-6 and TRBJ2-2; D possibly corresponds to TRBD1 (6 bases). The CDR3 has 13 residues. The germline V gene encodes CDR1 SGHDT and CDR2 YYEEEE. Trimming removed 2 bases from V and 6 bases from J, with 8 bases in between. The CDR3 DNA sequence: TGTGCCAGCAGCTTTAAGGGGGCCGGGGAGCTGTTTTTT. Its protein product is CASSFKGAGELFF.

This clone appeared once. V is TRBV25-1 and J is TRBJ1-4; D is undetermined. V was pared by 7 bases and J by 8 bases, with 8 bases between. The V gene's germline CDR1 is MGHDK and CDR2 SYGVNS. The CDR3 contains 11 residues. CDR3 loop: CASTHGEKLFF. In DNA, the CDR3 is TGTGCCAGCACCCACGGGGAAAAACTGTTTTTT.

V is TRBV27 and J is TRBJ2-2; 10 nucleotides match TRBD2. Germline V gene lookup returns CDR1 MNHEY and CDR2 SMNVEV (reference sequence). CDR3 length: 15 residues. Losses at the gene ends were 8 bases for V and 4 bases for J; bases not matched to a gene: 7. CDR3: CASGSPSGSTGELFF. The CDR3 bases are TGTGCCAGCGGTAGCCCTAGCGGGAGCACCGGGGAGCTGTTTTTT.

The V and J genes are TRBV5-4 and TRBJ1-1, with D possibly TRBD1 on 6 matching bases. Deletions cut 5 bases from V and 5 bases from J, with 22 bases between. This CDR3 spans 16 amino acids. CDR1 SGHNT and CDR2 YYREEE come from the germline V gene (reference sequence). CDR3 region: CASSASRGTPSTEAFF. The CDR3 nucleotides read TGTGCCAGCAGTGCGAGTAGGGGGACTCCTTCGACTGAAGCTTTCTTT.

The gene calls are TRBV5-1 and TRBJ2-5; 15 nucleotides agree with TRBD2. The CDR3 spans 17 residues. V shed 4 bases, J shed 0 bases, and the junction held 4 bases outside the gene matches. Germline V gene data show CDR1 as SGHRS and CDR2 as YFSETQ. The CDR3 nucleotides are TGCGCCAGCAGCAGTGGACTAGCGGGAGGGAACCAAGAGACCCAGTACTTC. Translating it yields CASSSGLAGGNQETQYF. The whole variable domain, filled in from reference TRBV5-1 and TRBJ2-5, reads KAGVTQTPRYLIKTRGQQVTLSCSPISGHRSVSWYQQTPGQGLQFLFEYFSETQRNKGNFPGRFSGRQFSNSRSEMNVSTLELGDSALYLCASSSGLAGGNQETQYFGPGTRLLVL.

This sequence joins TRBV7-3 and TRBJ2-2; D might be TRBD2 (6 bases). V gave up 0 bases and J gave up 6 bases, with 14 bases separating them. The CDR3 loop spans 16 amino acids. From germline, CDR1 is SGHTA and CDR2 FQGTGA. CDR3 bases: TGTGCCAGCAGCTTAACCCTCGGCAGGGAGGCCGGGGAGCTGTTTTTT. Translated, it gives CASSLTLGREAGELFF.

The V call is TRBV7-8, the J call TRBJ1-5, with D unclear. Trimming took off 5 bases at V and 0 bases at J, with 8 bases between the two ends. CDR1 is SGHVS and CDR2 is FQNEAQ in the germline V gene. CDR3 size: 14 residues. DNA for the CDR3: TGTGCCAGCAGCCTCGCGTATAGCAATCAGCCCCAGCATTTT. This encodes CASSLAYSNQPQHF.

Only one count was recorded for this clone. Other DNA sequences in this sample translate to the same CDR3. The rearrangement uses TRBV7-9 and TRBJ2-3; 10 bases fit TRBD2. This CDR3 is 14 amino acids long. V trimming: 5 bases; J trimming: 6 bases; junction bases outside the gene matches: 5. CDR1 SEHNR and CDR2 FQNEAQ come from the germline V gene (reference sequence). Written as DNA, the CDR3 is TGTGCCAGCAGCCCCGGACTAGCGGTGGATACGCAGTATTTT. This codes for CASSPGLAVDTQYF.

The chain recombines TRBV9 with TRBJ2-1, with 12 bases fitting TRBD2. After removal of 4 bases from V and 4 bases from J, the junction contained 3 bases not matched to a gene. The germline V gene encodes CDR1 SGDLS and CDR2 YYNGEE. The CDR3 totals 15 residues. CDR3 in amino acids: CASSWTSGVYNEQFF. DNA of the CDR3: TGTGCCAGCAGCTGGACTAGCGGGGTTTACAATGAGCAGTTCTTC.

CDR3 protein: CATSRMTGDRNQPQHF. CDR3 in DNA: TGTGCCACCAGCAGGATGACAGGGGACCGCAATCAGCCCCAGCATTTT. V usage is TRBV15 and J usage is TRBJ1-5; 8 nucleotides align to TRBD1. CDR1 and CDR2 (germline): LNHNV, YYDKDF (reference sequence). The CDR3 is made up of 16 amino acids. The junction had 6 bases not matched to a gene; V was cut back by 3 bases and J by 2 bases.

The table lists this clone with a count of one. This sequence joins TRBV18 and TRBJ2-7, with TRBD1 as a possible D gene (5 bases). Germline lookup yields CDR1 KGHSH and CDR2 LQKENI. V was pared by 0 bases and J by 0 bases, with 12 bases between. This CDR3 region has 16 residues. CDR3 in DNA: TGTGCCAGCTCACCACCGTCAGGGAATCCCTCCTACGAGCAGTACTTC. This sequence encodes CASSPPSGNPSYEQYF.